One sample yielded the 5 T cell receptor beta chains listed below, sequenced in a study of response to subunit inactivated influenza vaccine. In TCRdb, the RT-PCR reads were re-called with MiXCR into one record per CDR3 protein. Of about 800,000 distinct CDR3 sequences in the sample, 21% were seen once. The material was PBMCs from blood, obtained roughly 5 days after vaccination. These receptors were obtained from a man aged 45 to 65 who received an inactivated influenza vaccine.

V gene TRBV7-9 combines with J gene TRBJ2-3; TRBD2 matches at 11 bases. This CDR3 is built from 15 residues. In germline, CDR1 is SEHNR, CDR2 FQNEAQ (reference sequence). J was trimmed by 2 bases and V by 3 bases; bases with no gene match: 1. CDR3 in amino acids: CASSFSGGDTDTQYF. CDR3 DNA: TGTGCCAGCAGCTTTAGCGGGGGGGACACAGATACGCAGTATTTT. Full variable domain (outside the CDR3, taken from reference TRBV7-9 and TRBJ2-3): DTGVSQNPRHKITKRGQNVTFRCDPISEHNRLYWYRQTLGQGPEFLTYFQNEAQLEKSRLLSDRFSAERPKGSFSTLEIQRTEQGDSAMYLCASSFSGGDTDTQYFGPGTRLTVL.

This clonotype was picked up a small number of times. The rearrangement links TRBV28 to TRBJ1-5, with a weak D call TRBD1 (5 bases). Deletions cut 3 bases from V and 2 bases from J, with 11 bases between. Germline loops: CDR1 MDHEN, CDR2 SYDVKM. There are 15 residues in the CDR3. Written as DNA, the CDR3 is TGTGCCAGCAGTTTGGCAGGGATGGGCAATCAGCCCCAGCATTTT. This translates into CASSLAGMGNQPQHF.

This clonotype was observed a few times. The CDR3 is CSARGKQSTGNQPQHF. DNA for the CDR3: TGCAGTGCTAGGGGGAAGCAGTCTACTGGCAATCAGCCCCAGCATTTT. The chain carries TRBV20-1 and TRBJ1-5, with no clear D. CDR3 length equals 16 residues. V lost 3 bases, J lost 2 bases, and 17 bases lay in between. CDR1 is DFQATT, CDR2 SNEGSKA, per germline (reference sequence).

A few counts support this clonotype. CDR3 region: CASSSRQGFTGNTIYF. The CDR3 DNA reads as TGTGCCAGCAGCTCCCGACAGGGCTTCACTGGAAACACCATATATTTT. This chain connects TRBV7-2 to TRBJ1-3; 7 bases line up with TRBD1. The CDR3 has 16 amino acids. Trimming cost V 4 bases and J 2 bases; bases outside gene matches: 8. Germline V gives CDR1 SGHTA, CDR2 FQGNSA.

V is TRBV30 and J is TRBJ2-5; 10 bases align to TRBD2. The CDR3 sequence is 14 residues long. CDR1 and CDR2 from the germline V gene are GTSNPN and SVGIG (reference sequence). Trimming removed 3 bases from V and 5 bases from J; junction bases left unmatched: 6. CDR3 sequence reads: CAWSILAGAETQYF. The CDR3 bases are TGTGCCTGGAGCATTCTAGCGGGAGCGGAGACCCAGTACTTC.